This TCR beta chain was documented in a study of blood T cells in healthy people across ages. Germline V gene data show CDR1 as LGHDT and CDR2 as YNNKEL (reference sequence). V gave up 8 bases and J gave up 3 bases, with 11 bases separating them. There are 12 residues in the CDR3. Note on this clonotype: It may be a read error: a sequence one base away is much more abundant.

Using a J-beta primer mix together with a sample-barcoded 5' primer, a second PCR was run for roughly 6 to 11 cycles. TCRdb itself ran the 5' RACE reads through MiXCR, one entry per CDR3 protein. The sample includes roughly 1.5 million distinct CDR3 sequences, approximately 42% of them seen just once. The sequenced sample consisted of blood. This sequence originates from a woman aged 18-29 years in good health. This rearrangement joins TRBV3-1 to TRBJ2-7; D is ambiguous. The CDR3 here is CASGDRLYEQYF. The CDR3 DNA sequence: TGTGCCAGCGGCGATCGACTCTACGAGCAGTACTTC.